This is a list of T cell receptor beta chains from one sample in a study of T cells expressing NK-cell markers. TCRdb re-called the 5' RACE reads, yielding one record per CDR3 amino acid sequence without DNA. The sample has about 260,000 distinct CDR3 sequences. The sequenced sample was blood T cells: a sorted CD56 or NKG2C T cell subset, CD4+ or CD8+ T cells, or bulk PBMC T cells (not recorded which). The receptors originated from a woman between 18 and 70 years old in good health. The CDR3 runs from the conserved cysteine through the conserved F or W. Fields, in order: J gene, V gene, CDR3 protein.

>TRBJ2-3|TRBV20-1
CSASSRTDTQYF
>TRBJ2-2|TRBV5-1
CASSPASGTGELFF
>TRBJ2-5|TRBV7-2
CASSLRQGLPTETQYF
>TRBJ1-1|TRBV20-1
CSATTGEVNTEAFF
>TRBJ2-2|TRBV20-1
CSARPYGAGGVDTGELFF
>TRBJ2-1|TRBV6-1
CASSSPGKGEQFF
>TRBJ1-1|TRBV29-1
CSVAGGRKNTEAFF
>TRBJ1-2|TRBV20-1
CSARATRGDNYGYTF
>TRBJ2-2|TRBV5-1
CASSFSSEGGELFF
>TRBJ1-2|TRBV3-1
CASSPSGAQGYGYTF
>TRBJ1-1|TRBV6-1
CASRRDKANTEAFF
>TRBJ2-1|TRBV30
CAFGTFGGIYNEQFF
>TRBJ1-5|TRBV12-3/TRBV12-4
CASSLDSPGIQPQHF
>TRBJ2-7|TRBV9
CASTVNPEGADEQYF
>TRBJ2-3|TRBV5-1
CASSWGTGGDTQYF
>TRBJ2-2|TRBV5-4
CASSLEGVRDTGELFF
>TRBJ2-4|TRBV20-1
CSARAGASKNIQYF
>TRBJ2-1|TRBV18
CASSPGTGGDYEQFF
>TRBJ1-1|TRBV5-1
CASSLAGKGGTEAFF
>TRBJ1-1|TRBV4-3
CASSQITGANTEAFF
>TRBJ2-2|TRBV29-1
CSVGDSAPGVGELFF
>TRBJ1-2|TRBV28
CASSWFKEVDGYTF
>TRBJ1-1|TRBV6-5
CASSYRPDIFPRNTEAFF
>TRBJ2-1|TRBV20-1
CSARVGTGELYNEQFF
>TRBJ1-1|TRBV5-1
CASSPRSGGLNTEAFF
>TRBJ1-1|TRBV5-6
CASSPGRRGLTEAFF
>TRBJ1-5|TRBV19
CASTKEGSHRPQHF
>TRBJ2-1|TRBV7-2
CASSLEEGTEQFF
>TRBJ2-5|TRBV5-5
CASSAWTGETQYF
>TRBJ1-4|TRBV7-6
CASSLDPGAPNEKLFF
>TRBJ2-1|TRBV2
CASRDTLHVNEQFF
>TRBJ1-1|TRBV2
CASAPGEGTGETEAFF
>TRBJ2-1|TRBV7-2
CASSPLDEQFF
>TRBJ2-7|TRBV24-1
CATSDFGWEQYF
>TRBJ1-5|TRBV15
CATSASGTPTYSNQPQHF
>TRBJ2-5|TRBV7-8
CASSLGRDMLKTQYF
>TRBJ1-6|TRBV23-1
CASSQSKEPRASPLHF
>TRBJ2-1|TRBV28
CASSYTGTLNEQFF
>TRBJ2-7|TRBV12-3/TRBV12-4
CASSPTGTGEVRYF
>TRBJ2-2|TRBV7-2
CASSLVPSGGNTGELFF
>TRBJ2-1|TRBV4-1
CASSHPTGSNEQFF